The 21 T cell receptor beta chains in this list originate from one sample, sequenced in a study of blood T cell repertoires in COVID-19. The protocol was immunoSEQ multiplex PCR, while the TCRdb copy is restricted to in-frame clones and leaves out a portion. The sample includes fewer than 300,000 clones, around 81% seen only once; the top ten take around 3%. Input material: peripheral blood. These receptors came from a woman between 55 and 75 years old with active or convalescent COVID-19.

This clone was counted a few times. This chain joins TRBV6-2 or TRBV6-3 and TRBJ1-1; D gene unclear. V was cut by 4 bases and J by 0 bases, with 6 bases left in between. The germline gives CDR1 MNHEY, CDR2 SVGEGT. The CDR3 contains 13 residues. CDR3 in DNA: TGTGCCAGCAGTTTCACACTGAACACTGAAGCTTTCTTT. It codes for CASSFTLNTEAFF.

The chain recombines TRBV10-2 with TRBJ2-6; D is ambiguous. Trimming pared 0 bases from V and 2 bases from J, leaving 11 bases between. Germline V lookup: CDR1 WSHSY, CDR2 SAAADI. The CDR3 extends over 17 amino acids. The CDR3 is CASSESYRVAGANVLTF. In DNA, the CDR3 is TGCGCCAGCAGTGAGTCCTACAGAGTAGCTGGGGCCAACGTCCTGACTTTC.

V gene TRBV6-4 combines with J gene TRBJ2-5, with D hard to call. V lost 4 bases and J 5 bases, leaving 11 bases between the germline ends. Germline V gene sequence: CDR1 MRHNA, CDR2 SNTAGT. The CDR3 has 13 amino acids. The CDR3 here is CASSVGPLETQYF. In DNA, the CDR3 is TGTGCCAGCAGTGTTGGCCCTTTGGAGACCCAGTACTTC.

This clone appeared a single time. V usage is TRBV9 and J usage is TRBJ2-1; 10 bases match TRBD2. The J segment lost 10 bases and the V segment lost 0 bases, leaving 4 bases of the junction unmatched. The CDR3 consists of 14 residues. The germline V gene encodes CDR1 SGDLS and CDR2 YYNGEE. The CDR3 DNA reads as TGTGCCAGCAGCGTAGATCAGGGACTAGCGGAGCAGTTCTTC. Translated, it gives CASSVDQGLAEQFF.

Here the CDR3 reads CASSFGGTDTQYF. CDR3 in DNA: TGTGCCAGCAGTTTCGGGGGCACAGATACGCAGTATTTT. V is TRBV12-3 or TRBV12-4 and J is TRBJ2-3; D perhaps matches TRBD2 (5 bases). Trimming pared 3 bases from V and 1 base from J, leaving 5 bases between. This CDR3 region has 13 residues.

This chain uses TRBV7-3 with TRBJ2-7; TRBD1 matches at 9 bases. Unmatched junction bases numbered 5, after V lost 5 bases and J lost 3 bases. The germline CDR1 and CDR2 sequences are SGHTA and FQGTGA. The CDR3 consists of 14 residues. The CDR3 DNA reads TGTGCCAGCAGCCCCGGGACAGGGAACTACGAGCAGTACTTC. This codes for CASSPGTGNYEQYF.

This chain connects TRBV2 to TRBJ2-5, with 7 positions matching TRBD1. Unmatched junction bases numbered 4, after V lost 4 bases and J lost 2 bases. The CDR3 has 14 residues. Germline assignment: CDR1 SNHLY and CDR2 FYNNEI. DNA for the CDR3: TGTGCCAGCAGTGGACAGGGACAGCAAGAGACCCAGTACTTC. As protein: CASSGQGQQETQYF.

The rearrangement uses TRBV7-2 and TRBJ1-3, with 10 bases lining up with TRBD1. Germline V lookup: CDR1 SGHTA, CDR2 FQGNSA. J gave up 7 bases and V 0 bases, and 6 bases lay outside the gene matches. The CDR3 is made up of 16 amino acids. The DNA for the CDR3 is TGTGCCAGCAGCTTAGCATGGGACAGGGGAGTTAACACCATATATTTT. This translates into CASSLAWDRGVNTIYF.

The CDR3 coding sequence is TGTGCCAGCAGTTTCCGGGGAGAGACCCAGTACTTC. Translation gives CASSFRGETQYF. The rearrangement joins TRBV27 to TRBJ2-5, with D possibly TRBD2 on 5 matching bases. Germline assignment: CDR1 MNHEY and CDR2 SMNVEV (reference sequence). The CDR3 is 12 residues long. V lost 3 bases and J 4 bases, leaving 6 bases between the germline ends.

This clone was detected only once. The rearrangement joins TRBV5-4 to TRBJ1-3, with D hard to call. The length of the CDR3 is 19 residues. In germline, CDR1 is SGHNT, CDR2 YYREEE (reference sequence). Trimming left V 0 bases short and J 4 bases short, with 23 bases between. The CDR3 loop reads CASSLVTQIRLLVGNTIYF. The CDR3 bases are TGTGCCAGCAGCTTGGTTACCCAGATTCGCCTTTTGGTGGGAAACACCATATATTTT.

V and J are TRBV11-2 and TRBJ2-5, with 11 bases matching TRBD1. The V gene's germline CDR1 is SGHAT and CDR2 FQNNGV. The CDR3 totals 15 residues. V gave up 6 bases and J gave up 5 bases; unmatched junction bases: 8. The CDR3 DNA follows: TGTGCCAGCAGTCCGGGACAGGGGGACGAGGAGACCCAGTACTTC. This codes for CASSPGQGDEETQYF.

The chain combines TRBV12-5 with TRBJ2-3, with unresolved D. Trimming removed 4 bases from V and 0 bases from J, with 14 bases in between. Germline V gene sequence: CDR1 LGHNT, CDR2 FRNRAP. This CDR3 contains 16 residues. CDR3 region: CASGSPGRFSTDTQYF. CDR3 DNA sequence: TGTGCTAGTGGTTCGCCTGGCAGGTTTAGCACAGATACGCAGTATTTT.

The J gene is TRBJ1-2, the V gene TRBV3-1 (or the pseudogene TRBV3-2), with no clear D. This CDR3 has 14 residues. Trimming cost V 4 bases and J 6 bases, with 15 bases left between them. The germline V gene has CDR1 LGHDT and CDR2 YNNKEL (reference sequence). The CDR3 reads CASSPPPGIHGYTF. In nucleotides, the CDR3 is TGTGCCAGCAGCCCACCTCCGGGGATACATGGCTACACCTTC.

This clone showed up just a few times. The V and J genes are TRBV15 and TRBJ2-1; 8 nucleotides align to TRBD1. Per the germline V gene, CDR1 is LNHNV and CDR2 is YYDKDF (reference sequence). The junction had 4 bases not matched to a gene; V was cut back by 2 bases and J by 4 bases. This CDR3 contains 15 residues. CDR3 loop: CATSRSGQGYNEQFF. The CDR3 coding sequence is TGTGCCACCAGCAGATCCGGACAGGGTTACAATGAGCAGTTCTTC. Combining the CDR3 with reference TRBV15 and TRBJ2-1 gives the whole variable domain DAMVIQNPRYQVTQFGKPVTLSCSQTLNHNVMYWYQQKSSQAPKLLFHYYDKDFNNEADTPDNFQSRRPNTSFCFLDIRSPGLGDTAMYLCATSRSGQGYNEQFFGPGTRLTVL.

This clone was seen a single time. The chain uses TRBV9 and TRBJ2-3; a weak D match, TRBD2 (6 bases). From germline, CDR1 is SGDLS and CDR2 YYNGEE. V was shortened by 0 bases and J by 3 bases, with 8 bases between the two germline ends. This CDR3 spans 14 amino acids. The CDR3 bases are TGTGCCAGCAGCGTAGTTGGGGGGACAGATACGCAGTATTTT. Translation gives CASSVVGGTDTQYF.

The V gene is TRBV7-2, the J gene TRBJ2-7, with 10 bases fitting TRBD2. Germline CDR1 and CDR2: SGHTA and FQGNSA. Germline trimming cut 4 bases from V and 2 bases from J; bases unmatched to any gene: 5. The CDR3 is 15 residues long. CDR3 DNA: TGTGCCAGCAGCTCAAATCTAGCGGGGGCCTACGAGCAGTACTTC. It translates to CASSSNLAGAYEQYF.

The chain couples TRBV13 to TRBJ2-5; the match to TRBD2 covers 8 bases. The J segment lost 5 bases and the V segment lost 1 base, leaving 6 bases of the junction unmatched. CDR1 and CDR2 (germline): PRHDT, FYEKMQ (reference sequence). There are 15 residues in the CDR3. The CDR3 sequence: CASSLEAGAVETQYF. DNA for the CDR3: TGTGCCAGCAGCTTAGAAGCGGGGGCGGTGGAGACCCAGTACTTC.

The genes are TRBV15 and TRBJ1-2, with D tentatively TRBD1 (5 bases). The CDR3 runs 15 residues. The germline V gene encodes CDR1 LNHNV and CDR2 YYDKDF (reference sequence). V lost 5 bases and J 5 bases, leaving 18 bases between the germline ends. The CDR3: CATSSLGASGYGYTF. For the CDR3, the DNA is TGTGCCACCAGCTCCCTAGGGGCCTCGGGTTATGGCTACACCTTC.

The CDR3 here is CASRPRLAQETQYF. For the CDR3, the DNA is TGTGCCAGCAGGCCTCGACTAGCTCAAGAGACCCAGTACTTC. V gene TRBV6-2 or TRBV6-3 combines with J gene TRBJ2-5; TRBD2 matches 7 bases. This CDR3 has 14 residues. CDR1 and CDR2 (germline): MNHEY, SVGEGT. Trimming took 6 bases from V and 2 from J; bases not matched to a gene: 6.

This clone appeared once. This sequence joins TRBV9 and TRBJ1-1; unclear D gene. This CDR3 is 13 amino acids long. The ends were cut back, 1 base at V and 0 bases at J, with 4 bases in the middle. Per germline, CDR1 SGDLS and CDR2 YYNGEE. In DNA, the CDR3 is TGTGCCAGCAGCGTATCGGTGAACACTGAAGCTTTCTTT. This translates into CASSVSVNTEAFF.

This clone was seen more than once but under ten times. The chain couples TRBV18 to TRBJ2-7, with 8 bases aligning to TRBD1. This CDR3 is 15 amino acids long. J gave up 0 bases and V 0 bases, and 1 base lay outside the gene matches. Germline loops: CDR1 KGHSH, CDR2 LQKENI. CDR3 region: CASSPPGQVSYEQYF. As DNA, the CDR3 is TGTGCCAGCTCACCACCGGGACAGGTCTCCTACGAGCAGTACTTC.